Listed below are T cell receptor beta chains from one sample, sequenced in a study of Graves' ophthalmopathy and Graves' hyperthyroidism. TCRdb re-derived calls from the multiplex PCR reads in MiXCR, one entry per CDR3 protein. The sample includes 350,000 to 400,000 distinct CDR3 sequences, less than 20% of them seen just once. Sequencing input: peripheral blood. All receptors derive from a young woman with stable Graves' hyperthyroidism. The CDR3 runs from the conserved cysteine through the conserved F or W. The D gene is left open where the match is weak. Size tells how often a clone was seen (once, few, many) or the class of an expanded clone, and some rows leave it out.

d_call clone_size cdr3_length j_call v_call cdr3_nt cdr3_aa
. few 16 TRBJ1-5 TRBV2 TGTGCCAGCAGTGAATTGGGGGGAAGTAAGAATCAGCCCCAGCATTTT CASSELGGSKNQPQHF
TRBD1 few 16 TRBJ2-5 TRBV12-3/TRBV12-4 TGTGCCAGCAGTGCAGGACTGGGGACAGGGCGAGAGACCCAGTACTTC CASSAGLGTGRETQYF
. many 15 TRBJ1-2 TRBV6-5 TGTGCCAGCAGTTACTCGCGGGGACACAACTATGGCTACACCTTC CASSYSRGHNYGYTF
TRBD1 many 14 TRBJ1-1 TRBV12-3/TRBV12-4 TGTGCCAGCAGTTTAGAATGGGACAGGGTTGAAGCTTTCTTT CASSLEWDRVEAFF
TRBD2 few 23 TRBJ2-5 TRBV4-1 TGCGCCAGCAGCCAAGATTGCTGTCGGCGTCGGGCGCCCGGGAGGGACTACAGGGAGACCCAGTACTTC CASSQDCCRRRAPGRDYRETQYF
TRBD1 many 15 TRBJ1-1 TRBV25-1 TGTGCCAGCAGCCAGACTACAGGGGTCTCCACTGAAGCTTTCTTT CASSQTTGVSTEAFF
. many 12 TRBJ1-5 TRBV20-1 TGCAGTGCTAGACTAGGGAACCAGCCCCAGCATTTT CSARLGNQPQHF
TRBD2 once 16 TRBJ2-5 TRBV15 TGTGCCACCAGCAGCGGACTAGAAGTGAAACAAGAGACCCAGTACTTC CATSSGLEVKQETQYF
. many 15 TRBJ1-1 TRBV12-3/TRBV12-4 TGTGCCAGCATCCCCGGTCGGGCAGCGAACACTGAAGCTTTCTTT CASIPGRAANTEAFF
. many 14 TRBJ2-5 TRBV27 TGTGCCAGCAGTAAGGGGGGGTCGCAAGAGACCCAGTACTTC CASSKGGSQETQYF
. many 14 TRBJ2-7 TRBV2 TGTGCCAGCAGGGGCACGGACGCATCCTACGAGCAGTACTTC CASRGTDASYEQYF
. many 12 TRBJ2-2 TRBV19 TGTGCCAGTACTGGGGTAACCGGGGAGCTGTTTTTT CASTGVTGELFF
. many 11 TRBJ2-7 TRBV12-3/TRBV12-4 TGTGCCAGCACCCTGGACGGGGAGCAGTACTTC CASTLDGEQYF
. many 15 TRBJ1-2 TRBV6-2/TRBV6-3 TGTGCCAGCAGAAAAAGAGACACTGGAAGGGGCGGCTACACCTTC CASRKRDTGRGGYTF
. many 15 TRBJ2-5 TRBV11-2 TGTGCCAGCAGCTTACTCAGGGACCCAGGGGAGACCCAGTACTTC CASSLLRDPGETQYF
. many 16 TRBJ1-6 TRBV15 TGTGCCACCAGCAAAGTAGGAGTTGGGAATAATTCACCCCTCCACTTT CATSKVGVGNNSPLHF
. many 14 TRBJ1-1 TRBV2 TGTGCCAGCAGTGAAATAGTGGACAGCGCGGAAGCTTTCTTT CASSEIVDSAEAFF
TRBD1 many 15 TRBJ1-2 TRBV6-1 TGTGCCAGCAGTAAAACCCCCACAGGGGCGGAGGGCTACACCTTC CASSKTPTGAEGYTF
. many 15 TRBJ1-2 TRBV12-3/TRBV12-4 TGTGCCAGCAGTTTAACTCTGGGGGCGGGATATGGCTACACCTTC CASSLTLGAGYGYTF
. many 15 TRBJ1-2 TRBV12-3/TRBV12-4 TGTGCCAGCAGTTTAATAATCGGACCGCACTATGGCTACACCTTC CASSLIIGPHYGYTF
. many 13 TRBJ1-2 TRBV15 TGTGCCACCAGCAGTACAGCTAACTATGGCTACACCTTC CATSSTANYGYTF
TRBD1 many 15 TRBJ2-5 TRBV7-7 TGTGCTAGCAGCTTACCCTCGGACAGGGAAGAGACCCAGTACTTC CASSLPSDREETQYF
. . 14 TRBJ2-7 TRBV7-2 TGTGCCAGCAGCTTAGGCTCCAGGGAGAACGAGCAGTACTTC CASSLGSRENEQYF
. many 13 TRBJ2-5 TRBV27 TGTGCCAGCAGTTTCGGGAAGCGTGAGACCCAGTACTTC CASSFGKRETQYF
. few 12 TRBJ1-1 TRBV12-3/TRBV12-4 TGTGCCAGCGGAGTTTGGGGCTCTGAAGCTTTCTTT CASGVWGSEAFF
. . 19 TRBJ1-1 TRBV27 TGTGCCAGCCTGGGTATGCGCCGACTGGGACCTCTGAGGAACACTGAAGCTTTCTTT CASLGMRRLGPLRNTEAFF
TRBD2 many 19 TRBJ2-7 TRBV12-3/TRBV12-4 TGTGCCAGCAGTTTAGCGCTAAGGGGTTTAGGCGGGGGGGCCCACGAGCAGTACTTC CASSLALRGLGGGAHEQYF
. many 15 TRBJ2-5 TRBV19 TGTGCCAGTAGTGGTACGGGGGTTACTCGGGAGACCCAGTACTTC CASSGTGVTRETQYF
. many 12 TRBJ2-7 TRBV29-1 TGCAGCGTTGTAGCGTACGGGTACGAGCAGTACTTC CSVVAYGYEQYF
TRBD1 many 16 TRBJ1-2 TRBV6-5 TGTGCCAGCAGTTACTTGAGGACAGGGGGCGGCTATGGCTACACCTTC CASSYLRTGGGYGYTF
TRBD1 many 15 TRBJ1-2 TRBV6-1 TGTGCCAGCAGTGAAGAAGGGGACAGGGTATCTGGCTACACCTTC CASSEEGDRVSGYTF
TRBD1 few 14 TRBJ2-7 TRBV11-2 TGTGCCAGCAGCTTACTCGGACAGGGGCACGAGCAGTACTTC CASSLLGQGHEQYF
TRBD2 many 18 TRBJ2-5 TRBV2 TGTGCCAGCAGTGAACAGGTTCAGCGGGGGGGCCGGGAAGAGACCCAGTACTTC CASSEQVQRGGREETQYF
. many 13 TRBJ1-6 TRBV25-1 TGTGCCAGCAGTGATACGATGGGTTCACCCCTCCACTTT CASSDTMGSPLHF
TRBD1 few 14 TRBJ1-1 TRBV19 TGTGCCAGTAGTATAGTCAGGGGGGGGGCTGAAGCTTTCTTT CASSIVRGGAEAFF
TRBD2 many 12 TRBJ2-5 TRBV11-3 TGTGCCAGCCGGGGGAGGGAAGAGACCCAGTACTTC CASRGREETQYF
. many 14 TRBJ1-1 TRBV6-1 TGTGCCAGCAGTGAAGTTGGTGCAGGGGCGGAAGCTTTCTTT CASSEVGAGAEAFF
TRBD1 many 15 TRBJ2-2 TRBV19 TGTGCCAGTAGTAACCGACAGGGGGGCACCGGGGAGCTGTTTTTT CASSNRQGGTGELFF
TRBD1 many 15 TRBJ2-2 TRBV6-2/TRBV6-3 TGTGCCAGCAGCCGAGGGACAGGGAACGCCGGGGAGCTGTTTTTT CASSRGTGNAGELFF
. many 13 TRBJ1-2 TRBV11-3 TGTGCCAGCAGCTTAGAGGAACGGAGTCGCTACACCTTC CASSLEERSRYTF
. many 14 TRBJ2-5 TRBV2 TGTGCCAGCCAGGGTCCCGACCTTCAAGAGACCCAGTACTTC CASQGPDLQETQYF
. many 12 TRBJ2-7 TRBV5-1 TGCGCCAGCAGTGACAGTTCCTACGAGCAGTACTTC CASSDSSYEQYF
TRBD1 many 13 TRBJ2-7 TRBV15 TGTGCCACCAGCCGGGACAGGGGGGACGAGCAGTACTTC CATSRDRGDEQYF
TRBD2 few 13 TRBJ2-7 TRBV7-8 TGTGCCAGCAGAACTGGGACTATGGGCGAGCAGTACTTC CASRTGTMGEQYF
. . 14 TRBJ1-2 TRBV19 TGTGCCAGTAGTATAGTCGGGCAGAACTATGGCTACACCTTC CASSIVGQNYGYTF
. many 14 TRBJ1-3 TRBV12-3/TRBV12-4 TGTGCCAGCAGTTTGTCGGGGGCTGGAAACACCATATATTTT CASSLSGAGNTIYF
TRBD1 . 21 TRBJ2-2 TRBV4-2 TGTGCCAGCAGCCCCCCTTACCGGGACAGGGATGTTAGGGAACGCACCGGGGAGCTGTTTTTT CASSPPYRDRDVRERTGELFF
TRBD1 many 15 TRBJ1-1 TRBV19 TGTGCCAGTAGACCGACCGGGACAGGGGGGACTGAAGCTTTCTTT CASRPTGTGGTEAFF
TRBD1 many 14 TRBJ1-3 TRBV20-1 TGCAGTGCTCGAGACAGGGAGGCTGGAAACACCATATATTTT CSARDREAGNTIYF
. many 15 TRBJ1-2 TRBV19 TGTGCCACCCAGGTTGGGGGGGCGCGTCTCTATGGCTACACCTTC CATQVGGARLYGYTF
. few 13 TRBJ1-1 TRBV2 TGTGCCAGCAGACCGGGACAACCCACTGAAGCTTTCTTT CASRPGQPTEAFF
. many 19 TRBJ1-6 TRBV6-2/TRBV6-3 TGTGCCAGCAGTTACACCCGGGGAGGCCCTAGCTCCTATAATTCACCCCTCCACTTT CASSYTRGGPSSYNSPLHF